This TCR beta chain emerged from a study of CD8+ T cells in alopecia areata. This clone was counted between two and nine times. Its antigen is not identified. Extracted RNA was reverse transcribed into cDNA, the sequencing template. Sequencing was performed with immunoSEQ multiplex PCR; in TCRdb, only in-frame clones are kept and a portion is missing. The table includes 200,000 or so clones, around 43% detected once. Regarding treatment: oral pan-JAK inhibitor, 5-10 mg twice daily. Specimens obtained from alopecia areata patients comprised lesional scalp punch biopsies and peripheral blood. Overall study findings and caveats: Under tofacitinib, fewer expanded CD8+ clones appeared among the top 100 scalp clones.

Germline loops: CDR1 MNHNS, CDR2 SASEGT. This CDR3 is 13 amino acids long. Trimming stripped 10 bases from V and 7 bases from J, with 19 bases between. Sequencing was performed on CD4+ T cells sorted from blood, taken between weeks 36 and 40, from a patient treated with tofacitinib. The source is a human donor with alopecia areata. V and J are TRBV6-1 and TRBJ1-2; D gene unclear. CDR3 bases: TGTGCCATCCAGGACGGCATGGTCGGTGGCTACACCTTC. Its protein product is CAIQDGMVGGYTF.